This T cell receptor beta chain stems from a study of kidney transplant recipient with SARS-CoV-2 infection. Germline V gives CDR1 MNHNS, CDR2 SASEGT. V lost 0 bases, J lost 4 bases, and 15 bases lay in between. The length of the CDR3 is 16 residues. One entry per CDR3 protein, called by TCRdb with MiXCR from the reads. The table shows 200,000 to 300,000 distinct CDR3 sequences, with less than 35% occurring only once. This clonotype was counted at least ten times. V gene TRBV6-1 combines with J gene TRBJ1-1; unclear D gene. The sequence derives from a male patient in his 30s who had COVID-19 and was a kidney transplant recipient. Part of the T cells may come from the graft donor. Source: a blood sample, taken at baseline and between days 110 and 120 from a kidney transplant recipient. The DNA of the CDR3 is TGTGCCAGCAGTGAAGCAATCGCACATCCGAGCACTGAAGCTTTCTTT. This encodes CASSEAIAHPSTEAFF.